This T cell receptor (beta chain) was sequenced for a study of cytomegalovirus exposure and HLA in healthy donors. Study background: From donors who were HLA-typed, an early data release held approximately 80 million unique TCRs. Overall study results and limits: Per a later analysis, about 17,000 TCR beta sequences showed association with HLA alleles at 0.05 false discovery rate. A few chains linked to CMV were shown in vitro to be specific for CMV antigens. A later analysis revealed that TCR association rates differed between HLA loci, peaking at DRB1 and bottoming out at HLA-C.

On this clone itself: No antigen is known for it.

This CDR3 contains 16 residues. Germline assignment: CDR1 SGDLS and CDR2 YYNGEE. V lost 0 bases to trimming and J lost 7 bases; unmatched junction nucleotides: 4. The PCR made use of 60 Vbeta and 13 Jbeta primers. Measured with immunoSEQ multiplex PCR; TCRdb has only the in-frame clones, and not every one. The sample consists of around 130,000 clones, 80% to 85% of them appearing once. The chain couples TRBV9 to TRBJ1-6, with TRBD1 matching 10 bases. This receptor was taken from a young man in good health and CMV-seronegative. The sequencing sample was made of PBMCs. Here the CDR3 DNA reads TGTGCCAGCAGCGTAGGACAGGGGGCCCCAAATTCACCCCTCCACTTT. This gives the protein CASSVGQGAPNSPLHF.